Below, 27 T cell receptor beta chains from the same sample are listed, as sequenced in a study of cytomegalovirus exposure and HLA in healthy donors listed by TCRdb under 2017. The method was the immunoSEQ multiplex PCR assay. For the multiplex PCR, a mixture combining 60 forward primers for TCR Vbeta segments and 13 reverse primers for TCR Jbeta segments was used. Not all clones reach the TCRdb copy of this immuneACCESS table, which keeps in-frame sequences only. Checked studies attribute under half of the gap to unresolved V genes and leave the rest unexplained. This sample lists 200,000 to 250,000 clones; around four fifths were detected once. Less than 0.6% of the sample belongs to the ten largest clones. The sample taken for sequencing was PBMCs. The receptor source for this set is a boy younger than 18 in good health and CMV-seronegative.

This clone has only one observation. The V gene is TRBV12-5, the J gene TRBJ1-5; D not certain. Trimming removed 6 bases at V and 4 bases at J, with 13 bases between. Germline loops: CDR1 LGHNT, CDR2 FRNRAP. CDR3 length: 14 residues. Here the CDR3 reads CASGPERPNQPQHF. The CDR3 bases are TGTGCTAGTGGGCCCGAGAGGCCGAATCAGCCCCAGCATTTT.

The chain couples TRBV27 to TRBJ1-1; 8 bases line up with TRBD1. The length of the CDR3 is 20 residues. Losses at the gene ends were 5 bases for V and 0 bases for J; bases not matched to a gene: 20. Per germline, CDR1 MNHEY and CDR2 SMNVEV (reference sequence). Here the CDR3 DNA reads TGTGCCAGCAGTCTCAAATTATCGACAGGGGAGGAGCGTATGAACACTGAAGCTTTCTTT. Its protein is CASSLKLSTGEERMNTEAFF.

This chain links TRBV4-1 with TRBJ2-5; D unclear. Germline V CDR1 and CDR2: MGHRA, YSYEKL. The CDR3 contains 14 residues. V dropped 5 bases and J dropped 3 bases, with 13 bases sitting between them. The CDR3 reads CASSFSGAEETQYF. CDR3 bases: TGCGCCAGCAGCTTCTCTGGAGCTGAAGAGACCCAGTACTTC.

The J gene is TRBJ2-2, the V gene TRBV4-1, with 10 positions matching TRBD1. V lost 6 bases to trimming and J lost 7 bases; unmatched junction nucleotides: 5. The CDR3 is 14 residues long. In germline, CDR1 is MGHRA, CDR2 YSYEKL. The CDR3 DNA is TGCGCCAGCAGAGACAGGGGGCTAGGCGGGGAGCTGTTTTTT. Amino acids: CASRDRGLGGELFF.

The V and J genes are TRBV14 and TRBJ2-6, with D possibly TRBD2 on 5 matching bases. This CDR3 has 17 amino acids. Trimming shortened V by 1 base and J by 5 bases, and 15 bases separated the two germline ends. The germline V gene has CDR1 SGHDN and CDR2 FVKESK. The CDR3 DNA follows: TGTGCCAGCAGCCAAGGAGGGCTTCGGGATAGGGCCAACGTCCTGACTTTC. It translates to CASSQGGLRDRANVLTF.

The chain couples TRBV19 to TRBJ2-7, with D possibly TRBD2 on 6 matching bases. Per germline, CDR1 LNHDA and CDR2 SQIVND (reference sequence). V lost 5 bases, J lost 6 bases, and 14 bases lay in between. CDR3 length: 13 amino acids. Here the CDR3 reads CASSRAAGSEQYF. CDR3 DNA: TGTGCCAGTAGTCGTGCCGCGGGGAGCGAGCAGTACTTC.

This rearrangement joins TRBV14 to TRBJ2-7; D is uncertain. The V and J ends lost 3 bases and 4 bases respectively, with 10 bases between them. CDR1 and CDR2 from the germline V gene are SGHDN and FVKESK. This CDR3 is built from 13 residues. The CDR3 region is CASSQTPRYEQYF. CDR3 bases: TGTGCCAGCAGCCAGACCCCGCGGTACGAGCAGTACTTC.

The chain has TRBV11-3 and TRBJ1-4; no clear D. CDR1 is SGHNT, CDR2 YENEEA, per germline. Trimming removed 1 base from V and 0 bases from J, with 9 bases in between. CDR3 length: 16 residues. The CDR3 sequence is CASSLVDFATNEKLFF. The CDR3 coding sequence is TGTGCCAGCAGCTTAGTGGACTTCGCAACTAATGAAAAACTGTTTTTT. The full variable domain, completed using reference TRBV11-3 and TRBJ1-4, is EAGVVQSPRYKIIEKKQPVAFWCNPISGHNTLYWYLQNLGQGPELLIRYENEEAVDDSQLPKDRFSAERLKGVDSTLKIQPAELGDSAVYLCASSLVDFATNEKLFFGSGTQLSVL.

The chain links TRBV7-2 to TRBJ1-5, with D perhaps TRBD1 (5 bases). V dropped 1 base and J dropped 3 bases, with 13 bases sitting between them. Germline CDR1 and CDR2: SGHTA and FQGNSA. The CDR3 is 16 amino acids. The CDR3 protein is CASSLGRRGLNQPQHF. The CDR3 nucleotides are TGTGCCAGCAGCTTAGGTCGGCGGGGACTCAATCAGCCCCAGCATTTT.

V gene TRBV19 combines with J gene TRBJ1-3; the D is unclear. V lost 1 base and J 4 bases, leaving 14 bases between the germline ends. CDR3 size: 16 residues. Germline CDR1 is LNHDA and CDR2 is SQIVND (reference sequence). Here the CDR3 reads CASSIVARNVGNTIYF. The CDR3 DNA sequence: TGTGCCAGTAGTATAGTTGCGAGGAACGTGGGAAACACCATATATTTT. The variable domain in full, completed from reference TRBV19 and TRBJ1-3, reads DGGITQSPKYLFRKEGQNVTLSCEQNLNHDAMYWYRQDPGQGLRLIYYSQIVNDFQKGDIAEGYSVSREKKESFPLTVTSAQKNPTAFYLCASSIVARNVGNTIYFGEGSWLTVV.

The J gene is TRBJ1-2, the V gene TRBV18; 7 bases line up with TRBD1. In germline, CDR1 is KGHSH, CDR2 LQKENI. The CDR3 sequence is 14 residues long. With V trimmed by 3 bases and J by 4 bases, 5 bases remained unmatched. The CDR3 DNA is TGTGCCAGCTCACCCCGGGACAGCGCCTATGGCTACACCTTC. This sequence encodes CASSPRDSAYGYTF.

The rearrangement joins TRBV6-1 to TRBJ1-1; D is perhaps TRBD1 (6 bases). This CDR3 contains 13 residues. V shed 3 bases and J shed 4 bases, with 9 bases lying between them. Per the germline V gene, CDR1 is MNHNS and CDR2 is SASEGT. The DNA for the CDR3 is TGTGCCAGCAGTGAGATACAGGGCACTGAAGCTTTCTTT. Translation: CASSEIQGTEAFF.

The chain is built from TRBV6-5 and TRBJ1-2, with a weak D call TRBD1 (5 bases). V lost 0 bases to trimming and J lost 0 bases, with 8 bases between them. Germline CDR1 MNHEY, CDR2 SVGAGI. The CDR3 loop spans 15 amino acids. The CDR3 is CASSYSAGPNYGYTF. The CDR3 DNA is TGTGCCAGCAGTTACTCGGCAGGGCCTAACTATGGCTACACCTTC.

The chain employs TRBV15 and TRBJ1-2; no clear D gene. The V and J ends lost 10 bases and 2 bases respectively, with 8 bases between them. The CDR3 covers 11 residues. CDR1 is LNHNV, CDR2 YYDKDF, per germline (reference sequence). The CDR3 protein is CAIRRNYGYTF. The CDR3, as DNA: TGTGCCATCAGGCGAAACTATGGCTACACCTTC.

CDR3 DNA sequence: TGTGCCAGCAGTAAAAACGCCGGACTGGGCACCCAGTACTTC. Its protein product is CASSKNAGLGTQYF. V usage is TRBV6-5 and J usage is TRBJ2-5; D might be TRBD2 (5 bases). Trimming shortened V by 5 bases and J by 8 bases, and 18 bases separated the two germline ends. This CDR3 is built from 14 residues. From germline, CDR1 is MNHEY and CDR2 SVGAGI.

The chain couples TRBV7-9 to TRBJ1-2, with D unresolved. The CDR3 extends over 13 amino acids. Germline loops: CDR1 SEHNR, CDR2 FQNEAQ (reference sequence). Trimming left V 2 bases short and J 7 bases short, with 11 bases between. The CDR3: CASSLNGEGGYTF. CDR3 nucleotides: TGTGCCAGCAGCTTAAATGGGGAGGGTGGCTACACCTTC. The full variable domain, rest sourced from reference TRBV7-9 and TRBJ1-2, is DTGVSQNPRHKITKRGQNVTFRCDPISEHNRLYWYRQTLGQGPEFLTYFQNEAQLEKSRLLSDRFSAERPKGSFSTLEIQRTEQGDSAMYLCASSLNGEGGYTFGSGTRLTVV.

CDR3 coding DNA: TGTGCCAGCAGACTGGACAGGGACCCTTCCTACGAGCAGTACTTC. The encoded protein is CASRLDRDPSYEQYF. The V and J genes are TRBV6-1 and TRBJ2-7; 8 positions match TRBD1. The J segment lost 1 base and the V segment lost 6 bases, leaving 8 bases of the junction unmatched. In germline, CDR1 is MNHNS, CDR2 SASEGT. CDR3 length: 15 amino acids.

In its sample, this clone was seen a few times. The rearrangement joins TRBV5-1 to TRBJ2-6; D is ambiguous. The germline CDR1 and CDR2 sequences are SGHRS and YFSETQ. Trimming took off 1 base at V and 4 bases at J, with 9 bases between the two ends. The CDR3 has 15 residues. The DNA of the CDR3 is TGCGCCAGCAGCTTGCTCACGGTCGGGGCCAACGTCCTGACTTTC. Protein product: CASSLLTVGANVLTF. Drawing the rest from reference TRBV5-1 and TRBJ2-6, the complete variable domain is KAGVTQTPRYLIKTRGQQVTLSCSPISGHRSVSWYQQTPGQGLQFLFEYFSETQRNKGNFPGRFSGRQFSNSRSEMNVSTLELGDSALYLCASSLLTVGANVLTFGAGSRLTVL.

The chain links TRBV19 to TRBJ1-1; weak D call: TRBD1 (5 bases). V was shortened by 0 bases and J by 11 bases, with 22 bases between the two germline ends. Germline V gene data show CDR1 as LNHDA and CDR2 as SQIVND (reference sequence). The CDR3 is 16 amino acids. The CDR3: CASSIDRWGDRSGAFF. As DNA, the CDR3 is TGTGCCAGTAGTATAGATCGGTGGGGGGATAGGAGTGGGGCTTTCTTT. The full variable domain, in which reference TRBV19 and TRBJ1-1 provide the parts outside the CDR3, is DGGITQSPKYLFRKEGQNVTLSCEQNLNHDAMYWYRQDPGQGLRLIYYSQIVNDFQKGDIAEGYSVSREKKESFPLTVTSAQKNPTAFYLCASSIDRWGDRSGAFFGQGTRLTVV.

The chain joins TRBV9 to TRBJ2-3; D unclear. Germline CDR1 SGDLS, CDR2 YYNGEE. V was cut by 2 bases and J by 0 bases, with 10 bases left in between. The CDR3 runs to 15 residues. In nucleotides, the CDR3 is TGTGCCAGCAGCGTCCAACCACTGAGCACAGATACGCAGTATTTT. This encodes CASSVQPLSTDTQYF. Full variable domain (rest looked up from reference TRBV9 and TRBJ2-3): DSGVTQTPKHLITATGQRVTLRCSPRSGDLSVYWYQQSLDQGLQFLIQYYNGEERAKGNILERFSAQQFPDLHSELNLSSLELGDSALYFCASSVQPLSTDTQYFGPGTRLTVL.

A few counts support this clone. The CDR3 DNA reads as TGTGCCAGCAGCTTATTTCCAGGGGCTGAACATGAGCAGTACTTC. Translation gives CASSLFPGAEHEQYF. The chain employs TRBV7-8 and TRBJ2-7, with D tentatively TRBD1 (6 bases). The CDR3 has 15 residues. Looked up from germline, CDR1 is SGHVS and CDR2 is FQNEAQ. V lost 2 bases to trimming and J lost 7 bases, with 18 bases between them.

As to this clone: The same CDR3 can be traced to other DNA sequences in this sample. DNA of the CDR3: TGTGCCTGGAGTGTCGGAGGGACAGATACGCAGTATTTT. It yields the protein CAWSVGGTDTQYF. The chain links TRBV30 to TRBJ2-3; D is perhaps TRBD2 (6 bases). The germline V gene encodes CDR1 GTSNPN and CDR2 SVGIG (reference sequence). The CDR3 extends over 13 amino acids. Deletions cut 0 bases from V and 3 bases from J, with 7 bases between.

This chain uses TRBV7-6 with TRBJ1-5, with D tentatively TRBD1 (5 bases). Germline lookup yields CDR1 SGHVS and CDR2 FNYEAQ. Trimming stripped 5 bases from V and 4 bases from J, with 15 bases between. This CDR3 has 15 amino acids. The DNA for the CDR3 is TGTGCCAGCAGCCCTTCTGACAGTGCTAATCAGCCCCAGCATTTT. Amino acids: CASSPSDSANQPQHF. Looking up the rest from reference TRBV7-6 and TRBJ1-5 gives the full variable domain: GAGVSQSPRYKVTKRGQDVALRCDPISGHVSLYWYRQALGQGPEFLTYFNYEAQQDKSGLPNDRFSAERPEGSISTLTIQRTEQRDSAMYRCASSPSDSANQPQHFGDGTRLSIL.

The chain combines TRBV7-3 with TRBJ2-3; 7 positions match TRBD1. The junction had 3 bases not matched to a gene; V was cut back by 4 bases and J by 2 bases. Germline V gene data show CDR1 as SGHTA and CDR2 as FQGTGA. The CDR3 totals 14 residues. The CDR3 region is CASSSDRATDTQYF. The CDR3 nucleotides are TGTGCCAGCAGCTCCGACAGGGCCACAGATACGCAGTATTTT.

The rearrangement links TRBV10-3 to TRBJ2-1, with 9 bases lining up with TRBD2. The CDR3 covers 14 residues. Germline-derived CDR1 and CDR2 are ENHRY and SYGVKD. The V segment lost 11 bases and the J segment 1 base; nucleotides outside the gene matches: 6. CDR3 protein: CASRGGASYNEQFF. The CDR3, as DNA: TGTGCCTCACGCGGGGGGGCGTCCTACAATGAGCAGTTCTTC.

V gene TRBV11-2 combines with J gene TRBJ1-1; possible D gene TRBD1, 5 bases. V dropped 4 bases and J dropped 0 bases, with 12 bases sitting between them. The germline V gene has CDR1 SGHAT and CDR2 FQNNGV. The CDR3 totals 15 residues. CDR3 sequence reads: CASSSPTDLNTEAFF. For the CDR3, the DNA is TGTGCCAGCAGCTCACCGACAGACCTGAACACTGAAGCTTTCTTT. Full variable domain (missing parts from reference TRBV11-2 and TRBJ1-1): EAGVAQSPRYKIIEKRQSVAFWCNPISGHATLYWYQQILGQGPKLLIQFQNNGVVDDSQLPKDRFSAERLKGVDSTLKIQPAKLEDSAVYLCASSSPTDLNTEAFFGQGTRLTVV.

The chain employs TRBV7-6 and TRBJ2-3; maybe TRBD1 (6 bases). The CDR3 contains 16 residues. In germline, CDR1 is SGHVS, CDR2 FNYEAQ. V was shortened by 0 bases and J by 3 bases, with 13 bases between the two germline ends. The CDR3, as DNA: TGTGCCAGCAGCTTAGCCGCGATCAGGGGAACAGATACGCAGTATTTT. It translates to CASSLAAIRGTDTQYF.